One T cell receptor beta chain is described in this entry. The protocol was immunoSEQ multiplex PCR, while the TCRdb copy is restricted to in-frame clones and leaves out a portion. The sample includes 29,000 or so clones, about 89% seen only once; the top ten take roughly 3%. Patients had urothelial carcinoma that was locally advanced or metastatic. These data come from a study of PD-L1 blockade in urothelial cancer. Background on the study: Researchers looked at the blood 3 weeks (second dose) and 6 weeks after treatment began. Median T cell yield per blood sample was more than 120,000 cells.

The CDR3 has 14 amino acids. Germline loops: CDR1 SGHNT, CDR2 YYREEE (reference sequence). Trimming removed 4 bases at V and 2 bases at J, with 10 bases between. Sequenced here: PBMCs, sampled around atezolizumab (anti-PD-L1) treatment. This TCR was recovered from a man aged 45-65 years with urothelial cancer. V gene TRBV5-4 combines with J gene TRBJ1-3; possible D gene TRBD1, 6 bases. The CDR3: CASSIQGAGNTIYF. CDR3 DNA: TGTGCCAGCAGCATACAGGGTGCTGGAAACACCATATATTTT.